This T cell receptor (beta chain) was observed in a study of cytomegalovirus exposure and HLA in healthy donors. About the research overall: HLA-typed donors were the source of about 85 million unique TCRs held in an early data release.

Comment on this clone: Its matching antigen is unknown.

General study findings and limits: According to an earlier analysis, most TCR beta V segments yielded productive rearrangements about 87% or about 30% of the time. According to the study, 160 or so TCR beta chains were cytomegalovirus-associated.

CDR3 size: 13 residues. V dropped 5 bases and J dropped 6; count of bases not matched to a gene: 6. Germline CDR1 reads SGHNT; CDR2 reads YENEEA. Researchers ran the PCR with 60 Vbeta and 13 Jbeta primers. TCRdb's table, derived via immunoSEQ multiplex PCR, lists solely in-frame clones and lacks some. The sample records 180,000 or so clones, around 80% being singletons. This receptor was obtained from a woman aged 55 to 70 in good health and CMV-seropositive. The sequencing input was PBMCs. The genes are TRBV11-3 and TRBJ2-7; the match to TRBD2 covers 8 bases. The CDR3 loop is CASSISGAGEQYF. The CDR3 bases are TGTGCCAGCAGCATTAGCGGGGCGGGCGAGCAGTACTTC.